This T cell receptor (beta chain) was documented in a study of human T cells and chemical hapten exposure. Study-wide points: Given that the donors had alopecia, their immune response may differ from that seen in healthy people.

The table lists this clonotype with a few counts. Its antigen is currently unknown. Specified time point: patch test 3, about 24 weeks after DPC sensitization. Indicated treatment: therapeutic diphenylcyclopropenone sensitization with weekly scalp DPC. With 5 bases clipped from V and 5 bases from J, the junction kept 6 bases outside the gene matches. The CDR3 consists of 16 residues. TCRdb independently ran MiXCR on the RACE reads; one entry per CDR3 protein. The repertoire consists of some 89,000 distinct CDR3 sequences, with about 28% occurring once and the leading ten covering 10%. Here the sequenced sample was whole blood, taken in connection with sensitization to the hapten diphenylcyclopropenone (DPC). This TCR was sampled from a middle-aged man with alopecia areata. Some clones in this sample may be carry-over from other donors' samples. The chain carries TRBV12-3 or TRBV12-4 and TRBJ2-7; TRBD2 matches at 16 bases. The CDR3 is CASSPGTSGRANEQYF. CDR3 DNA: TGTGCCAGCAGTCCCGGGACTAGCGGGAGGGCAAACGAGCAGTACTTC.